The entry below gives a single T cell receptor (beta chain) sequence along with its context. Its antigen is not identified. No culture step preceded sequencing of the ex vivo isolated memory T cells. This CDR3 spans 14 amino acids. V lost 2 bases to trimming and J lost 7 bases, with 13 bases between them. CDR1 and CDR2 from the germline V gene are SGHRS and YFSETQ. Only in-frame clones appear in the TCRdb table, and some are missing; sequencing was by immunoSEQ multiplex PCR. The table records around 8,200 clones, about 85% of them present only once. The data were taken from a study of CD4 T cell repertoires in COVID-19. As for the study in general: After around ten days of IL-2 expansion, CFSE-low cells were relabeled and restimulated with other coronavirus spikes. Overall study findings and caveats: Sharing of several most expanded SARS-CoV-2-reactive clonotypes across memory subsets suggested intraclonal diversification. In SARS-CoV and/or HKU1 spike cultures, between about 6 and 25% of SARS-CoV-2 clonotypes reappeared.

The sample in question was effector memory CD4+ T cells from blood, obtained before the COVID-19 pandemic. The chain employs TRBV5-1 and TRBJ1-5, with a tentative D call TRBD1 (5 bases). This clonotype originated in a human donor who had COVID-19. CDR3 loop: CASSFGGAGQPQHF. CDR3 nucleotide sequence: TGCGCCAGCAGCTTCGGAGGGGCCGGGCAGCCCCAGCATTTT.